This TCR beta chain is drawn from a study of T-cell memory formation after mild COVID-19 (dated by TCRdb to the early 2020s). For context, the study as a whole: Most TCR sequence clusters were specific to one of the two donors. Longitudinal TCRalpha and TCRbeta repertoire sequencing tracked T-cell clones expanding and contracting after mild COVID-19 in two donors. Two young, previously healthy adult volunteers, one female and one male, were included in the cohort.

Its CDR3 holds 16 amino acids, cysteine through phenylalanine. Only CDR3 DNA is held: 48 bases, read in frame from base 1. From the germline V gene, CDR1 is MDHEN and CDR2 is SYDVKM. Trimming leaves V shorter by 2 bases and J shorter by 6 bases, with the junction holding 8 bases beyond the gene matches. PBMCs were isolated by Ficoll-Paque density gradient centrifugation. The paper as a whole reports these results and caveats: Contracting CD4+ clones appeared mostly in the CM and EM memory subsets, whereas CD8+ clones were enriched in EMRA. From day 15 to 85, contracting clones showed balanced CD4/CD8 phenotypes, whereas a second wave of clones that expanded from day 15 to 37 leaned towards CD4+. Only two mild cases were covered by the study, and larger cohorts that include severe cases with pre-infection samples were considered necessary. SARS-CoV-2 specificity of the second-wave clones peaking on day 37 was not confirmed. Some responding clones were detected in pre-infection memory, which suggested that pre-existing cross-reactive memory T cells had joined the SARS-CoV-2 response.

Sequencing relied on an Illumina NovaSeq 6000. TCRalpha and TCRbeta cDNA libraries were constructed by 5'RACE with constant-segment primers, with sample barcodes and unique molecular identifiers being introduced. RNA was extracted from every sample with Trizol reagent. Libraries were amplified in two PCR steps, with a second sample barcode and Illumina TruSeq adapters added in the second step. The libraries were sequenced on an Illumina NovaSeq using 2 x 150 bp paired-end reads. Under the source paper's analysis protocol: With migec v1.2.7, reads were demultiplexed and then collapsed into UMI-guided consensus sequences. Using mixcr v2.1.11, UMI consensuses were aligned to TRA and TRB V and J templates and then assembled into clonotypes. Expanded or contracted clonotypes were those called significant by both edgeR and NoisET, with noise models trained on biological replicates. For edgeR calls, the cutoffs were a false discovery rate-adjusted p below 0.01 and a log2 fold-change threshold of 1. As an exploratory analysis of dynamics, max-normalized trajectories of the 1000 most abundant clonotypes were examined with PCA combined with hierarchical clustering. Each responding clone was given a CD4 or CD8 phenotype based on the CD4+ and CD8+ repertoires, which had been sequenced separately. TCRdb redid the processing of the public reads, applying fastp at Q25 and MiXCR, and retained in-frame beta chains. Every distinct CDR3 protein forms one entry, paired with its most common genes and DNA. The V and J calls and clone size are TCRdb's, not the authors'. In this sample the table shows 40,000 to 60,000 distinct CDR3 sequences, 5.5% to 7.5% of which occur a single time. The ten most abundant clones make up roughly 1.5% of the sample.

In this sample, this clonotype turned up a few times. Its antigen is not yet known. Per-base qualities were not stored, and no clone one base away is much larger. This TCR was recovered from a man between 18 and 29 years old who had mild COVID-19 (a few samples of this study predate the infection). The sample titles of this study are shuffled in the database, so cell type and time point are left out; the donor was told from shared clones. The chain is encoded by TRBV28 joined to TRBJ1-2; 11 junctional bases match TRBD1. Sample: PBMCs or a T cell subset sorted from them (not recorded which). For the CDR3, the sequence is CASSLPRTGGADGYTF. Read as DNA, the sequence is TGTGCCAGCAGTTTACCAAGGACAGGGGGCGCAGATGGCTACACCTTC.